This T cell receptor (beta chain) came from a study of T cell responses to AZD1222 COVID-19 vaccine (dated by TCRdb to the early 2020s). For context, the study as a whole: TCR sequencing was performed for about 240 trial participants, of whom approximately 200 were given two doses of AZD1222 and around 25 were given two doses of MenACWY control vaccine. Trial participants were enrolled by age into 18-55, 56-69 and 70-plus year subgroups, with roughly 150, 30 and 60 TCR-sequenced participants respectively.

The sample's time point label, decoded: about 28 days (+/-7) after the second vaccine dose. AZD1222 recipients whose second dose came at about 4 weeks and those whose second dose came at about 12 weeks were combined into one group, since spike-specific TCR depth and breadth did not differ between the two schedules. Vaccinee samples came from UK trials COV001 and COV002, including a single-blind randomized controlled phase 2/3 trial of AZD1222 (ChAdOx1 nCoV-19) in healthy adults. For TCRbeta chain sequencing, PBMC samples were collected from trial participants at day 0 and at day 28 after the second dose. Summary of the overall study and its limitations: Because no day 14 peak-response samples were available, repertoires were characterized only after the peak T cell response. Epitopes outside the regions mutated in the B.1.351 and B.1.1.7 variants were reportedly recognized by nearly half of the unique spike-specific TCRs. Participants were mostly white British and included more females than males, and it was suggested by the authors that clonal diversity may have been underestimated. Conclusions about previously exposed vaccinees were limited because only six or seven AZD1222 recipients were SARS-CoV-2 seropositive at baseline. Spike-specific TCR breadth and depth rose significantly after two AZD1222 doses compared with day 0 and with MenACWY recipients. In the small 56-69-year group, the increase in depth fell short of significance, most likely because of low power. The whole spike protein was spanned by vaccine-associated CD4 TCRs, and dominant responses were seen in regions 160-218 and 743-854.

V is clipped by 7 bases and J by 6 bases, and the sequence between their germline boundaries is 15 bases long. Its CDR3 holds 13 amino acids, cysteine through phenylalanine. The CDR3 DNA has 39 bases and is translated from base 1. CDR1 and CDR2 (SGHTA, FQGTGA) derive from the germline V gene. The CDR3 regions of human TCRbeta chains were analyzed by immunosequencing. The paper's data handling went like this. Repertoire TCRs were checked for matches against a reference library of SARS-CoV-2-specific TCRs that had been generated using the MIRA antigen-specificity platform. Breadth was defined as the fraction of unique TCRs that were SARS-CoV-2-associated. Depth was defined as the fraction of total T cells that were SARS-CoV-2-associated. Using the MIRA data, each spike-specific TCR was assigned both to the spike region to which the TCR was reactive and to a CD4 or CD8 class. Log10-transformed breadth and depth values were compared by one-way ANOVA with Sidak's multiple comparisons tests. The table comes from immuneACCESS by way of TCRdb, which keeps in-frame sequences with V and J called. Part of the clones is missing from these tables; in studies checked, under half for an unresolved V gene and the rest for unknown reasons. The V and J calls and clone size were taken over from that table, and D and trimming were inferred from the DNA. Within this sample are roughly 120,000 clones, with around 90% of them counted one time only. The leading ten clones occupy approximately 2.6% of the sample.

With respect to this clone: No cognate antigen has been identified for it. No per-base quality is available; no much larger clone lies one base away.

Rearrangement joined TRBV7-3 to TRBJ1-1; the D gene assignment is ambiguous. The sample here was peripheral blood, taken 28 days after the second AZD1222 dose. This clonotype was obtained from an adult who received the AZD1222 COVID-19 vaccine. The DNA is as follows: TGTGCCAGCACTCCCTCCGGAGAGGCTGAAGCTTTCTTT. Its coded protein is CASTPSGEAEAFF.